The 7 T cell receptor beta chains below were found in one sample sequenced in a study of vaccination and CD4 T cells after COVID-19. These receptors are not linked to any known antigen. The treatment: roughly ten-day PBMC culture with coronavirus spike peptide pools or control peptides (ViraFEST assay). An unexposed donor provided the CD4+ T cells, which were collected before the COVID-19 pandemic (2011-2018). The Oncomine TCR Beta short-read assay sequenced DNA from cultured CD4+ T cells. TCRdb redid the calling of the PCR reads with MiXCR, one entry per CDR3 protein. The table includes 7,000 to 8,500 distinct CDR3 sequences, under 40% detected once. Sequenced material: CD4+ T cells from blood, cultured in vitro. The receptors derive from a human donor in good health.

The chain has TRBV19 and TRBJ2-1; D might be TRBD1 (5 bases). This CDR3 spans 14 amino acids. V shed 3 bases and J shed 8 bases, with 14 bases lying between them. Germline lookup yields CDR1 LNHDA and CDR2 SQIVND (reference sequence). CDR3 nucleotides: TGTGCCAGTAGTATTGTAAGCGCCAGGGATGAGCAGTTCTTC. Protein: CASSIVSARDEQFF.

The DNA of the CDR3 is TGTGCCAGCAGCTTGGGACTAGTCTCCTACGAGCAGTACTTC. This encodes CASSLGLVSYEQYF. The chain uses TRBV5-4 and TRBJ2-7; tentatively, D is TRBD2 (6 bases). This CDR3 spans 14 amino acids. Germline assignment: CDR1 SGHNT and CDR2 YYREEE (reference sequence). Trimming left V 0 bases short and J 0 bases short, with 7 bases between.

This rearrangement joins TRBV2 to TRBJ2-3; TRBD2 agrees at 12 bases. V lost 7 bases to trimming and J lost 6 bases; unmatched junction nucleotides: 8. The germline gives CDR1 SNHLY, CDR2 FYNNEI. The CDR3 contains 15 residues. CDR3 protein: CASNPKTSGGDTQYF. Written as DNA, the CDR3 is TGTGCCAGCAATCCTAAGACTAGCGGGGGTGATACGCAGTATTTT.

This clonotype was seen a few times. This chain joins TRBV11-2 and TRBJ2-2, with D unresolved. With 1 base removed from V and 4 bases from J, the gap between germline ends came to 4 bases. The CDR3 sequence is 13 residues long. From germline, CDR1 is SGHAT and CDR2 FQNNGV. The CDR3 coding sequence is TGTGCCAGCAGCTTAGGCGGCACCGGGGAGCTGTTTTTT. Amino acid sequence: CASSLGGTGELFF.

This clonotype appeared a few times. The chain is built from TRBV27 and TRBJ1-2, with a possible D match to TRBD1 (6 bases). Germline CDR1 reads MNHEY; CDR2 reads SMNVEV (reference sequence). The CDR3 extends over 13 amino acids. V was shortened by 2 bases and J by 8 bases, with 12 bases between the two germline ends. The CDR3 here is CASSLNRVGGYTF. The CDR3 bases are TGTGCCAGCAGTTTAAACAGGGTGGGAGGCTACACCTTC.

This sequence joins TRBV6-1 and TRBJ1-3; D is uncertain. CDR3 size: 12 residues. Trimming removed 7 bases at V and 2 bases at J, with 6 bases between. CDR1 MNHNS and CDR2 SASEGT come from the germline V gene. As DNA, the CDR3 is TGTGCCAGCACCCAGACTGGAAACACCATATATTTT. It is translated as CASTQTGNTIYF.

This clonotype was observed a few times. CDR3 amino acids: CASGTGNTDTQYF. The CDR3 DNA is TGTGCCAGCGGGACAGGGAACACAGATACGCAGTATTTT. The V and J genes are TRBV6-1 and TRBJ2-3; 9 nucleotides agree with TRBD1. This CDR3 is 13 amino acids long. The germline CDR1 and CDR2 sequences are MNHNS and SASEGT. V dropped 8 bases and J dropped 2; count of bases not matched to a gene: 2.